This T cell receptor beta chain was recovered during a study of beta chain features in type 1 diabetes. In the study overall: Patients and healthy donors were similar in age, gender and cell yields.

All of the isolated RNA was reverse transcribed, so expressed TCRB transcripts were sequenced. Produced via immunoSEQ multiplex PCR; TCRdb's table is partial and in-frame only. The data contain tens of thousands of clones, under 35% of them singletons. Every participating donor gave one draw, a heparinised blood sample averaging roughly 0.12 L. CD4+ cells of the naive, central memory, regulatory and stem cell-like memory types were sorted via CD45RO/CCR7/CD25/CD127/CD95/CD27. The sample holds a few counts of this clone. The receptor was isolated from a woman aged 18-29 years in good health. Sequencing was done on a sample of stem cell memory CD4+ T cells from blood.

The CDR3 nucleotides read TGTGCCAGCAGCTTAGGCCTAACAGGGGAGACGCAGTATTTT. It codes for CASSLGLTGETQYF. The J gene is TRBJ2-3, the V gene TRBV11-2, with 7 bases identical to TRBD1. CDR1 and CDR2 from the germline V gene are SGHAT and FQNNGV. Germline trimming cut 1 base from V and 9 bases from J; bases unmatched to any gene: 7. This CDR3 has 14 amino acids.